This TCR beta chain is from a study of post-analysis software for immune sequencing data. This clonotype came up a few times. Antigen unknown. Unique molecular identifiers were carried by the TCR beta cDNA libraries. MiXCR was run by TCRdb on the PCR reads, yielding one entry per CDR3 protein. The sample consists of about 460,000 distinct CDR3 sequences, under 55% of them appearing once. General observations from the study: A few TRBV segments occurring more often in patients than controls included TRBV5-6, TRBV5-1 and TRBV20-1.

This CDR3 region has 13 residues. V was clipped by 5 bases and J by 8 bases, with 13 bases between them. Per the germline V gene, CDR1 is LGHDT and CDR2 is YNNKEL (reference sequence). V gene TRBV3-1 combines with J gene TRBJ2-1; unclear D gene. The TCR originated in a girl under 18 with multiple sclerosis. What was sequenced was blood. CDR3 DNA sequence: TGTGCCAGCAGCTTCTTGGGGTACGATGAGCAGTTCTTC. It translates to CASSFLGYDEQFF.